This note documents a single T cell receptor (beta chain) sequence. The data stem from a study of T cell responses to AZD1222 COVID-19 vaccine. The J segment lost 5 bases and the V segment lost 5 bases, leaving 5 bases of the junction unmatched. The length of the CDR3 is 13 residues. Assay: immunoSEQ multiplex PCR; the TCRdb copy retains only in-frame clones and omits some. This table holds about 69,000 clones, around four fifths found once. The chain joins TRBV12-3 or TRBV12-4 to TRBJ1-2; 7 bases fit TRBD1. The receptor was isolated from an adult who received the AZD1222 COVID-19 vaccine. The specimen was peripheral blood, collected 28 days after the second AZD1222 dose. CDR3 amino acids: CASSRDSPYGYTF. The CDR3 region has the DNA TGTGCCAGCAGTCGGGACAGCCCATATGGCTACACCTTC.